The clone carrying this T cell receptor (beta chain) was observed a handful of times. Per the authors' pipeline: Counts of nucleated cells, estimated from reference gene primer amplification, were obtained. Here immunoSEQ multiplex PCR was the method, and the copy in TCRdb shows in-frame clones only, minus some. V, J and clone size derive from that table, while D and trimming were established from the DNA sequence. The table shows 250,000 or so clones, with approximately 88% occurring only once. The source of the sample is a study of blood T cell repertoires in COVID-19. There are 15 residues in the CDR3. V lost 4 bases to trimming and J lost 6 bases; unmatched junction nucleotides: 8. CDR1 MGHRA and CDR2 YSYEKL come from the germline V gene.

The chain uses TRBV4-1 and TRBJ1-1, with 10 bases aligning to TRBD1. The sample taken for sequencing was PBMCs or T cells enriched from blood (not recorded which). The TCR comes from a woman aged 30 to 39 who had been exposed to COVID-19. CDR3 DNA sequence: TGCGCCAGCAGCCCCTCGGGGACAGGGGAAGCTGAAGCTTTCTTT. It specifies CASSPSGTGEAEAFF.